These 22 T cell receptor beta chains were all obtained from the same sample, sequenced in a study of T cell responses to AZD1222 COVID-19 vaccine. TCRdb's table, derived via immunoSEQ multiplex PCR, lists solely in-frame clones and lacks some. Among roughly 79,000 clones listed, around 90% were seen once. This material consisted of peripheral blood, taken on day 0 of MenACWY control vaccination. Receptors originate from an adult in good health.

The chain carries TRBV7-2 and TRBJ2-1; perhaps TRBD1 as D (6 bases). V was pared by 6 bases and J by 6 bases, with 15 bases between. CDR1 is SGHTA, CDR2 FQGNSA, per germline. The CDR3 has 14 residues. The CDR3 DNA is TGTGCCAGCAGTATAGGGGGTTCAGCCAATGAGCAGTTCTTC. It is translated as CASSIGGSANEQFF.

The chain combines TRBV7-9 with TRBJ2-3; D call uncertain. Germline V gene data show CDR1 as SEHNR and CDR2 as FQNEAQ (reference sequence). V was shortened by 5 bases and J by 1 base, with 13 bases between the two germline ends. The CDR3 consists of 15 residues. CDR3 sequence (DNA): TGTGCCAGCAGCCCCCTTCTATGGGGCACAGATACGCAGTATTTT. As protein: CASSPLLWGTDTQYF.

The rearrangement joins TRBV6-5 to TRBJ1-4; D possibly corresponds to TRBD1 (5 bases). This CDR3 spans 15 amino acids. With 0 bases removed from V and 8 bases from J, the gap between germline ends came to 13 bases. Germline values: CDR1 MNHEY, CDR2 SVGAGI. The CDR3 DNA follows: TGTGCCAGCAGTTACTCTTCCAGGGTTGAAGAAAAACTGTTTTTT. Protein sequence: CASSYSSRVEEKLFF.

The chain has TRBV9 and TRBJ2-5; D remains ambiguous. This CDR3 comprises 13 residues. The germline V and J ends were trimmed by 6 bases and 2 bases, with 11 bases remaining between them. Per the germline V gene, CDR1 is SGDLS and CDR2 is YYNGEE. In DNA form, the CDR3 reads TGTGCCAGCACGTCCATGAGGCAAGAGACCCAGTACTTC. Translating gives CASTSMRQETQYF.

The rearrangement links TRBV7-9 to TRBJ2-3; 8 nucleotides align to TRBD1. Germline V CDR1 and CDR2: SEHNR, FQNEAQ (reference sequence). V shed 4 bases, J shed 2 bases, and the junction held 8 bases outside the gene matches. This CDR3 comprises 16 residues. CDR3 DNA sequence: TGTGCCAGCAGCTCGACAGGGGCGAACCCCACAGATACGCAGTATTTT. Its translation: CASSSTGANPTDTQYF. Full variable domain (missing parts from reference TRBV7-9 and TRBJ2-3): DTGVSQNPRHKITKRGQNVTFRCDPISEHNRLYWYRQTLGQGPEFLTYFQNEAQLEKSRLLSDRFSAERPKGSFSTLEIQRTEQGDSAMYLCASSSTGANPTDTQYFGPGTRLTVL.

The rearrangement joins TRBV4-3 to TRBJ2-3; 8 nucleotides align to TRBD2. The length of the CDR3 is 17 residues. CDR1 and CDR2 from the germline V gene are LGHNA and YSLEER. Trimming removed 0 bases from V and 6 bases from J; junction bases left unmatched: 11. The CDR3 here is CASSQDRSAGGSDTQYF. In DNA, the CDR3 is TGCGCCAGCAGCCAAGATAGATCCGCGGGAGGTTCTGATACGCAGTATTTT.

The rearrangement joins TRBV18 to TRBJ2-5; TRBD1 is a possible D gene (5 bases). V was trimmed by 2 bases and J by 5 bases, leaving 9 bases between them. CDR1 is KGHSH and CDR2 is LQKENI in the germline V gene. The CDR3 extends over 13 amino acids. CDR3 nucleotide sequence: TGTGCCAGCTCACCAAGGGGTTGGGAGACCCAGTACTTC. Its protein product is CASSPRGWETQYF.

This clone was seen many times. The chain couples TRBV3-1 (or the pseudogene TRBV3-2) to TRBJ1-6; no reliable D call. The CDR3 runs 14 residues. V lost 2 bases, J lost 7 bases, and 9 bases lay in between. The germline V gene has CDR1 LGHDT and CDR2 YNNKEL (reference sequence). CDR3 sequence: CASSQPRENSPLHF. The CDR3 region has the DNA TGTGCCAGCAGCCAACCGAGGGAGAATTCACCCCTCCACTTT.

The CDR3 DNA reads as TGTGCCAGTAGTCCTCTCACGGGAGGGAACAATGAGCAGTTCTTC. Protein sequence: CASSPLTGGNNEQFF. The genes are TRBV19 and TRBJ2-1, with 8 bases lining up with TRBD2. This CDR3 contains 15 residues. The germline V gene encodes CDR1 LNHDA and CDR2 SQIVND (reference sequence). The junction had 8 bases not matched to a gene; V was cut back by 5 bases and J by 5 bases.

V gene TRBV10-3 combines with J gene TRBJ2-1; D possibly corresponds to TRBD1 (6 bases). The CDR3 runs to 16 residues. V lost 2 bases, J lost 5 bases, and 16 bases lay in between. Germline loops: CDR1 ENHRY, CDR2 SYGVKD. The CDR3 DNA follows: TGTGCCATCAGTGAGGGGACACAGCAAATTGACAATGAGCAGTTCTTC. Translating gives CAISEGTQQIDNEQFF.

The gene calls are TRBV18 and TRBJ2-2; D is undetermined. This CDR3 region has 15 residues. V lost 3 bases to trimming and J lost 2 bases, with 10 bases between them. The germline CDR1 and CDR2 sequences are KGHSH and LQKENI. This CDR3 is CASSPQITNTGELFF. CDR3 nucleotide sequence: TGTGCCAGCTCACCCCAGATTACAAACACCGGGGAGCTGTTTTTT.

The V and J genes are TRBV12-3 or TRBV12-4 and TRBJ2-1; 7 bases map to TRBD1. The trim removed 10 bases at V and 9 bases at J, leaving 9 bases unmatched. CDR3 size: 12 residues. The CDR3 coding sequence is TGTGCCAACCGGGACAGAAAGGGTGAGCAGTTCTTC. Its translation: CANRDRKGEQFF.

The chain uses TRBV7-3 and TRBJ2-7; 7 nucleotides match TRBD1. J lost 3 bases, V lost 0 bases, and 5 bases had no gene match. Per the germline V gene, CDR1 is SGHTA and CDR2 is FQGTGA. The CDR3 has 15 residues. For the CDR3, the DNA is TGTGCCAGCAGCTTAACCGCGACAGGGTTCTACGAGCAGTACTTC. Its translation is CASSLTATGFYEQYF.

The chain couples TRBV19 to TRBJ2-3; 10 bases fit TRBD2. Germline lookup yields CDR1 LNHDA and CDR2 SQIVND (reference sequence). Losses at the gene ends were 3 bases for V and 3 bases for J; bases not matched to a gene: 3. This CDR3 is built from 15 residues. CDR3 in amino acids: CASSMIAGGTDTQYF. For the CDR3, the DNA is TGTGCCAGTAGTATGATAGCGGGGGGTACAGATACGCAGTATTTT.

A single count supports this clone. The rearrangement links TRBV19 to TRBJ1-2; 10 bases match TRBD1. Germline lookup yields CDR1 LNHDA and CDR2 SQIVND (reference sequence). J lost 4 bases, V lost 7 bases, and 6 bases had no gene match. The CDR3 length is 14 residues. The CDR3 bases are TGTGCCAGTACCCCGACAGGGGGCGTCTATGGCTACACCTTC. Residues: CASTPTGGVYGYTF.

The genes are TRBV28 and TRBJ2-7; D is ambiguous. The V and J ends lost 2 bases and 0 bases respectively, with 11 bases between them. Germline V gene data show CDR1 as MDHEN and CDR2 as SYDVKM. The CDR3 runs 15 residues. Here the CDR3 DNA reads TGTGCCAGCAGTTTAGGGGATTTAAGCTCCTACGAGCAGTACTTC. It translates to CASSLGDLSSYEQYF.

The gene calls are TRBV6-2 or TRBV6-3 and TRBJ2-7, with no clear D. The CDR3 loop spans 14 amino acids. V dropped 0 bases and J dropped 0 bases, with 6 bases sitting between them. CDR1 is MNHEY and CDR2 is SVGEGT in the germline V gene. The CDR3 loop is CASSYSTNSYEQYF. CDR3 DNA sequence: TGTGCCAGCAGTTACTCGACAAACTCCTACGAGCAGTACTTC.

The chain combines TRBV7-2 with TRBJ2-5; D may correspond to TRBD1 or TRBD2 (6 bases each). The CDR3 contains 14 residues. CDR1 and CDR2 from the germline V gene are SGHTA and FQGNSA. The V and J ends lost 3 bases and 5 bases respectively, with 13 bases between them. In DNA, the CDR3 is TGTGCCAGCAGCTTCCAGACAGGAGGGGAGACCCAGTACTTC. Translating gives CASSFQTGGETQYF.

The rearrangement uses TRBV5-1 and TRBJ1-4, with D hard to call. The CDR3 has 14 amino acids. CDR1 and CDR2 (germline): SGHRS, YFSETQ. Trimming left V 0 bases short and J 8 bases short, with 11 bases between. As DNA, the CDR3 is TGCGCCAGCAGCTTGGGAGGGCTCGGAGAAAAACTGTTTTTT. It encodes CASSLGGLGEKLFF.

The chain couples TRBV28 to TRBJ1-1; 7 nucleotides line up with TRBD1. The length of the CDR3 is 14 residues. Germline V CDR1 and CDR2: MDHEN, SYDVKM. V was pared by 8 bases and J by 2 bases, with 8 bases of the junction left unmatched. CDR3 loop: CASSMGQRNTEAFF. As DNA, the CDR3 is TGTGCCAGCTCTATGGGACAGAGAAACACTGAAGCTTTCTTT.

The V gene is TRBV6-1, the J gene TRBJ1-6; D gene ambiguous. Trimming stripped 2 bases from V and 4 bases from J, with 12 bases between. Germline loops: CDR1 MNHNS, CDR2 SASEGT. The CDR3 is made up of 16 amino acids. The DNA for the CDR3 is TGTGCCAGCAGTGAAACCCCAGGAAGATATAATTCACCCCTCCACTTT. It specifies CASSETPGRYNSPLHF.

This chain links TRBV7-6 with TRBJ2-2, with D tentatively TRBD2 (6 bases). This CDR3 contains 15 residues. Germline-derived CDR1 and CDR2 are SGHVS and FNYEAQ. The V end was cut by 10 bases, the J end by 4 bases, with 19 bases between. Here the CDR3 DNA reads TGTGCCATAAAGTCCGGGACTGGGGTCACCGGGGAGCTGTTTTTT. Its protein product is CAIKSGTGVTGELFF.